Listed below are T cell receptor beta chains from one sample, sequenced in a study of T-cell memory formation after mild COVID-19. TCRdb itself ran the 5' RACE reads through MiXCR, one entry per CDR3 protein. The sample yields roughly 250,000 distinct CDR3 sequences, approximately 16% seen once. Sequenced: PBMCs or a T cell subset sorted from them (not recorded which). The source is a man aged 18 to 29 who had mild COVID-19 (a few samples of this study predate the infection). Cell type and time point are not known. Both conserved end residues are part of each CDR3. D genes are given only for firm matches. A clone size is listed for some rows: how often the clone was seen (once, few, many), or a class if it is expanded.

J gene	V gene	clone size	D gene	CDR3 protein	CDR3 DNA
TRBJ2-1	TRBV5-1	NA	TRBD1	CASSGTAPYNEQFF	TGCGCCAGCAGCGGGACAGCACCGTACAATGAGCAGTTCTTC
TRBJ2-4	TRBV20-1	NA	TRBD2	CSARDLAGGHIQYF	TGCAGTGCTAGAGATCTAGCGGGGGGTCACATTCAGTACTTC
TRBJ2-6	TRBV2	once	NA	CASSEAFLGANVLTF	TGTGCCAGCAGTGAAGCCTTTCTTGGGGCCAACGTCCTGACTTTC
TRBJ1-6	TRBV4-3	NA	NA	CASSQDKGMGYNSPLHF	TGCGCCAGCAGCCAAGATAAGGGGATGGGGTATAATTCACCCCTCCACTTT
TRBJ1-2	TRBV7-9	NA	NA	CASSLAQTVISYTF	TGTGCCAGCAGCTTAGCCCAAACTGTTATCAGCTACACCTTC
TRBJ2-1	TRBV7-6	many	NA	CASRSGTSADENEQFF	TGTGCCAGCAGGTCCGGGACATCTGCAGACGAGAATGAGCAGTTCTTC
TRBJ2-2	TRBV7-3	NA	TRBD1	CASSLRKGALGQGTGELFF	TGTGCCAGCAGCTTAAGGAAAGGGGCTTTGGGACAGGGAACCGGGGAGCTGTTTTTT
TRBJ2-1	TRBV2	few	NA	CASSGGHSYNEQFF	TGTGCCAGCAGTGGAGGACACTCCTACAATGAGCAGTTCTTC
TRBJ2-7	TRBV5-1	few	TRBD1	CASSGGQGRDHYF	TGCGCCAGCAGCGGGGGACAGGGGCGTGATCATTACTTC
TRBJ2-3	TRBV5-1	NA	NA	CASSGGHTQYF	TGCGCCAGCAGCGGAGGCCATACGCAGTATTTT
TRBJ1-1	TRBV18	many	TRBD1	CASSFGTGNTEAFF	TGTGCCAGCTCATTCGGGACAGGGAACACTGAAGCTTTCTTT
TRBJ1-5	TRBV28	NA	TRBD1	CASSLEGARQPQHF	TGTGCCAGCAGTTTGGAGGGGGCAAGGCAGCCCCAGCATTTT
TRBJ2-3	TRBV20-1	few	TRBD2	CSARQTSYTDTQYF	TGCAGTGCTAGACAGACTAGCTACACAGATACGCAGTATTTT
TRBJ2-6	TRBV5-1	NA	NA	CASSFFPSGANVLTF	TGCGCCAGCAGCTTTTTCCCCTCTGGGGCCAACGTCCTGACTTTC
TRBJ1-2	TRBV5-1	NA	NA	CASSLEGANYGYTF	TGCGCCAGCAGCTTGGAAGGGGCCAACTATGGCTACACCTTC
TRBJ2-1	TRBV20-1	NA	TRBD1	CSASQGVPTNEQFF	TGCAGTGCTAGCCAGGGGGTCCCCACGAATGAGCAGTTCTTC
TRBJ1-1	TRBV3-1	few	NA	CASSHFIGEAFF	TGTGCCAGCAGCCATTTCATTGGGGAAGCTTTCTTT
TRBJ2-1	TRBV24-1	NA	TRBD2	CATSDTTSAEQFF	TGTGCCACCAGTGACACGACTAGCGCTGAGCAGTTCTTC
TRBJ2-1	TRBV4-2	NA	NA	CASSQGQEGSWNEQFF	TGTGCCAGCAGCCAAGGGCAGGAGGGGTCCTGGAATGAGCAGTTCTTC
TRBJ1-1	TRBV6-2/TRBV6-3	NA	NA	CASSYVGTEAFF	TGTGCCAGCAGTTACGTGGGCACTGAAGCTTTCTTT
TRBJ2-3	TRBV10-3	many	TRBD1	CASRRGTAQTSTDTQYF	TGTGCCTCGAGACGAGGGACAGCACAGACTAGCACAGATACGCAGTATTTT
TRBJ2-4	TRBV9	few	NA	CASSVGLVKNIQYF	TGTGCCAGCAGCGTAGGGCTAGTCAAAAACATTCAGTACTTC
TRBJ2-1	TRBV11-2	NA	NA	CASSFSGGFYNEQFF	TGTGCCAGCAGCTTTTCGGGGGGCTTTTACAATGAGCAGTTCTTC
TRBJ1-5	TRBV12-3/TRBV12-4	many	TRBD1	CASSPTGAGNQPQHF	TGTGCCAGCAGTCCCACAGGGGCCGGCAATCAGCCCCAGCATTTT
TRBJ2-5	TRBV5-5	NA	TRBD1	CASSLVLGQGMETQYF	TGTGCCAGCAGCTTGGTCCTTGGACAGGGGATGGAGACCCAGTACTTC
TRBJ2-5	TRBV5-1	few	TRBD1	CASSPTGEETQYF	TGCGCCAGCAGCCCCACAGGGGAAGAGACCCAGTACTTC
TRBJ2-3	TRBV7-9	NA	TRBD1	CASSRDRVADTQYF	TGTGCCAGCAGCCGGGACAGGGTCGCAGATACGCAGTATTTT